The clone carrying this T cell receptor (beta chain) was observed many times. The sample originates from a study of T-cell reconstitution after alpha-beta-depleted transplantation in children. This sample's TCRbeta library carried unique molecular identifier barcodes. TCRdb fed the PCR reads into MiXCR, producing one record per CDR3 protein. This table has over 85,000 distinct CDR3 sequences, 10% appearing once. This sample comprised PBMCs from the stem cell graft donor, obtained from the stem cell graft. This clonotype was sampled from a human donor who donated a stem cell graft to a child with acute lymphoblastic leukemia.

CDR3 nucleotide sequence: TGTGCCAGCAGTTACTCGAGGTTTGGCAGGGAAAACATTCAGTACTTC. It specifies CASSYSRFGRENIQYF. V usage is TRBV6-2 or TRBV6-3 and J usage is TRBJ2-4; weak D call: TRBD1 (5 bases). V lost 0 bases, J lost 5 bases, and 14 bases lay in between. CDR1 is MNHEY and CDR2 is SVGEGT in the germline V gene. The CDR3 extends over 16 amino acids.